This T cell receptor (beta chain) was sequenced during a study of control samples from healthy donors and cancer patients. This table comes from immunoSEQ multiplex PCR, and its TCRdb copy is limited to in-frame clones, with some not included. The repertoire consists of 150,000 to 200,000 clones, with around 87% occurring once and the leading ten covering 1.4%. The germline gives CDR1 MDHEN, CDR2 SYDVKM. The CDR3 runs 13 residues. Trimming stripped 6 bases from V and 6 bases from J, with 15 bases between. The clonotype comes from a woman aged 45-65 years in good health. V is TRBV28 and J is TRBJ2-7, with a tentative D call TRBD1 (6 bases). The sample consisted of blood. CDR3 bases: TGTGCCAGCAGCCCACAGGGTCTAGGCGAGCAGTACTTC. This codes for CASSPQGLGEQYF.